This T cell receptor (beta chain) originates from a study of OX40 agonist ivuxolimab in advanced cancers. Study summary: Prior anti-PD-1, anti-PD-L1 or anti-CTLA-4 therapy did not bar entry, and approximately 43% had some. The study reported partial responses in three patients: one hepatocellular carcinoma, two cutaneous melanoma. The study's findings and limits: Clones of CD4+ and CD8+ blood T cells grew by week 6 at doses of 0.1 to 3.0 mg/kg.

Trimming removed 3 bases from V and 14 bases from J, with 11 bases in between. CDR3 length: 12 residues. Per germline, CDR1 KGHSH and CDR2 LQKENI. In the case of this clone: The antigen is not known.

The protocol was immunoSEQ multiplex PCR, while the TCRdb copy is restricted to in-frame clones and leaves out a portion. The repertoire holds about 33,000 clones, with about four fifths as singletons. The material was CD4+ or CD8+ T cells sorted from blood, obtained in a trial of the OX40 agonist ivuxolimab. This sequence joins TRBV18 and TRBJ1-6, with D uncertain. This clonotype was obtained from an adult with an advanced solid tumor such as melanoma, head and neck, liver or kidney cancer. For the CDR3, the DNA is TGTGCCAGCTCACCGAATATTTCGGCCCTCCACTTT. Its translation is CASSPNISALHF.